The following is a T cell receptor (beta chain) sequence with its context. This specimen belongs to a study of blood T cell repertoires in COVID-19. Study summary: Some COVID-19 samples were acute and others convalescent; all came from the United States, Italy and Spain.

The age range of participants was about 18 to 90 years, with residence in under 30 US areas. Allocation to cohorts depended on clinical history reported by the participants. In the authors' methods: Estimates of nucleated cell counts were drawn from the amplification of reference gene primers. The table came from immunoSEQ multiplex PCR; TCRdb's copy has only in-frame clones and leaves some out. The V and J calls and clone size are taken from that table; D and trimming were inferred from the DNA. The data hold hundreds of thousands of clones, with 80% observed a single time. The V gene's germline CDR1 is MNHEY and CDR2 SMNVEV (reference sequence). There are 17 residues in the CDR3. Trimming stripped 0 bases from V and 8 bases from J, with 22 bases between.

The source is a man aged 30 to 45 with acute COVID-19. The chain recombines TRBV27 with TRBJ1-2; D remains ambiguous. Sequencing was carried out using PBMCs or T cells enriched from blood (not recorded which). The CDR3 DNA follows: TGTGCCAGCAGTTTATCGATTATAGGACTTCATATAAGCGGCTACACCTTC. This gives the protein CASSLSIIGLHISGYTF.